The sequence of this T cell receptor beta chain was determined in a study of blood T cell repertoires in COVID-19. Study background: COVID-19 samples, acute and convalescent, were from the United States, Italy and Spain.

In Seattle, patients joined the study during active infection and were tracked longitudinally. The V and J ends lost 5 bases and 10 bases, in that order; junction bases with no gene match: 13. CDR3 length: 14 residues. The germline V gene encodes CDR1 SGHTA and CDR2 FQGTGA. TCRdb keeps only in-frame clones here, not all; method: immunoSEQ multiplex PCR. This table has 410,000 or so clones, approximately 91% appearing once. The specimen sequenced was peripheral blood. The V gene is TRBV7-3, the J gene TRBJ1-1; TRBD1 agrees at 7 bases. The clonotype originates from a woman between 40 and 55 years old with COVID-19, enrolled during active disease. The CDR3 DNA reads TGTGCCAGCAGCGACACAGGGGCATTCGAGGGAGCTTTCTTT. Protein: CASSDTGAFEGAFF.